The source of this TCR beta chain is a study of technical replicates of blood from a few donors (dated by TCRdb to 2016 to 2017). The germline V gene supplies CDR1 MDHEN and CDR2 SYDVKM. The CDR3 measures 13 amino acids from cysteine to phenylalanine. Only the CDR3 part of the read is kept: 39 bases, read in frame from the first base. V and J are trimmed by 5 bases and 10 bases, and the gene matches miss 5 bases of the junction. Concerning this clone itself: Its antigen is not yet known. Per-nucleotide qualities are absent, and no much larger clonotype sits a single base away.

Receptor amplification or capture employed the immunoSEQ multiplex PCR assay. TCRdb retrieved this table from immuneACCESS and kept in-frame rearrangements only. Not all clones are present; in checked studies, unresolved V genes account for under half, and no reason is known for the remainder. For this sample there are tens of thousands of clones; 95% to 98% appear just once. About 0.24% of the sample is taken by the ten largest. The rearranged segments are TRBV28 and TRBJ2-1; TRBD2 fits 10 bases in the junction. The sequenced material came from T cells isolated from PBMCs. The TCR was taken from a human donor in good health. In nucleotides, the sequence is TGTGCCAGCAGTCCGATTAGCGGGAGGGAGCAGTTCTTC. This is translated as CASSPISGREQFF.